This T cell receptor (beta chain) was recovered during a study of T cell clonotyping in hematopoietic cell transplantation. CDR1 and CDR2 from the germline V gene are SGDLS and YYNGEE. Between the trimmed V and J ends, which lost 4 bases and 8 bases, there was a span of 15 bases. This CDR3 region has 14 residues. TCRdb's table, derived via immunoSEQ multiplex PCR, lists solely in-frame clones and lacks some. The table records nearly 70,000 clones, approximately 94% of them present only once. The TCR sequence derives from a man aged 45-65 years in good health. Some clones in this sample may be carry-over from other donors' samples. The specimen sequenced was peripheral blood mononuclear cells. This chain joins TRBV9 and TRBJ1-4; D gene uncertain. CDR3 sequence reads: CASSPLGGWEKLFF. In nucleotides, the CDR3 is TGTGCCAGCAGCCCATTGGGCGGGTGGGAAAAACTGTTTTTT.